This T cell receptor (beta chain) was recovered during a study of T cell responses to AZD1222 COVID-19 vaccine. Regarding the study as a whole: Recipients of two AZD1222 doses showed rising Spike-specific TCR breadth and depth. Possibly, clonal diversity was underestimated; donors were largely white British and included more females. Regions 160-218 and 743-854 held dominance among vaccine-associated CD4 TCRs, which spanned spike.

A word on this clone: The antigen is unknown.

The protocol was immunoSEQ multiplex PCR, while the TCRdb copy is restricted to in-frame clones and leaves out a portion. This table holds 90,000 to 120,000 clones, approximately 90% found once. This TCR was sampled from an adult who received the AZD1222 COVID-19 vaccine. The sequencing here drew on peripheral blood, taken 28 days after the second AZD1222 dose.

CDR3 DNA sequence: TGTGCCAGCAAAGCGGGTTTCAACGAGCAGTACTTC. This codes for CASKAGFNEQYF. The genes are TRBV6-5 and TRBJ2-7, with D perhaps matching TRBD2 (6 bases). Germline loops: CDR1 MNHEY, CDR2 SVGAGI. V shed 7 bases and J shed 5 bases, with 12 bases lying between them. The CDR3 runs 12 residues.